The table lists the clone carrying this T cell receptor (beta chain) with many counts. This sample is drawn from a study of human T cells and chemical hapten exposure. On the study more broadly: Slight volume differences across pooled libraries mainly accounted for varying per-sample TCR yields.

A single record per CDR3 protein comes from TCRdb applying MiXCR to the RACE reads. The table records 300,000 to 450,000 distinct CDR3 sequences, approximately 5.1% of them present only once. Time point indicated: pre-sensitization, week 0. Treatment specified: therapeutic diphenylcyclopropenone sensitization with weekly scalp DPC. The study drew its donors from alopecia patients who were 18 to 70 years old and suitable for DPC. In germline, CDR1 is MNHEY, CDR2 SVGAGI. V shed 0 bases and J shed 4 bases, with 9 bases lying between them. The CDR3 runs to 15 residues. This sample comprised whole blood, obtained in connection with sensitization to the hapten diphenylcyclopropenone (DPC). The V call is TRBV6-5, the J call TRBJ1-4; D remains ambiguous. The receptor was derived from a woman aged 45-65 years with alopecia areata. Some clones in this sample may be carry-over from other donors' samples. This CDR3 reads CASSYSFGINEKLFF. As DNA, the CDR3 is TGTGCCAGCAGTTACTCCTTCGGGATTAATGAAAAACTGTTTTTT.